The 17 T cell receptor beta chains below come from one sample, sequenced in a study of control samples from healthy donors and cancer patients. Generated by immunoSEQ multiplex PCR, the TCRdb table keeps only in-frame clones and is missing some. The data hold about 140,000 clones, with under 95% observed a single time. The sample consisted of blood. The origin of the receptors is a man aged 35-49 years in good health.

This chain connects TRBV9 to TRBJ2-3; 7 positions match TRBD1. Germline CDR1 is SGDLS and CDR2 is YYNGEE. After removal of 2 bases from V and 6 bases from J, the junction contained 15 bases not matched to a gene. The CDR3 is 17 amino acids. The CDR3 sequence: CASSVRDRVGGVDTQYF. The CDR3 DNA follows: TGTGCCAGCAGCGTGAGGGACAGAGTCGGTGGTGTGGATACGCAGTATTTT.

This chain uses TRBV6-1 with TRBJ1-4; D not certain. This CDR3 is built from 14 residues. Germline V gene sequence: CDR1 MNHNS, CDR2 SASEGT. Deletions cut 1 base from V and 5 bases from J, with 8 bases between. CDR3 sequence reads: CASSEGNSNEKLFF. In DNA, the CDR3 is TGTGCCAGCAGTGAAGGGAACTCAAATGAAAAACTGTTTTTT.

Points on this clone: The sample carries other DNA sequences with the same CDR3. The V gene is TRBV7-2, the J gene TRBJ2-5; D is uncertain. V was shortened by 0 bases and J by 2 bases, with 4 bases between the two germline ends. The CDR3 runs to 13 residues. Germline V lookup: CDR1 SGHTA, CDR2 FQGNSA. The CDR3 is CASSLARQETQYF. CDR3 DNA: TGTGCCAGCAGCTTAGCTCGGCAAGAGACCCAGTACTTC.

The chain carries TRBV11-3 and TRBJ2-2; no clear D. CDR1 SGHNT and CDR2 YENEEA come from the germline V gene. V dropped 5 bases and J dropped 0 bases, with 10 bases sitting between them. The CDR3 extends over 15 amino acids. The CDR3 here is CASSRRGTNTGELFF. CDR3 coding DNA: TGTGCCAGCAGCCGCCGAGGCACGAACACCGGGGAGCTGTTTTTT. Full variable domain (outside the CDR3, taken from reference TRBV11-3 and TRBJ2-2): EAGVVQSPRYKIIEKKQPVAFWCNPISGHNTLYWYLQNLGQGPELLIRYENEEAVDDSQLPKDRFSAERLKGVDSTLKIQPAELGDSAVYLCASSRRGTNTGELFFGEGSRLTVL.

CDR3 sequence reads: CASSQDISRGGKTQYF. The CDR3 region has the DNA TGTGCCAGCAGCCAAGATATCAGCAGGGGGGGGAAGACCCAGTACTTC. This chain connects TRBV3-1 (or the pseudogene TRBV3-2) to TRBJ2-5; tentatively, D is TRBD1 or TRBD2 (7 bases each). The CDR3 totals 16 residues. From germline, CDR1 is LGHDT and CDR2 YNNKEL (reference sequence). The V end lost 0 bases, the J end lost 6 bases, and 17 bases lay between the germline ends.

A single count supports this clone. V gene TRBV5-4 combines with J gene TRBJ1-1; D is ambiguous. The germline V and J ends were trimmed by 0 bases and 7 bases, with 7 bases remaining between them. CDR3 length equals 12 residues. CDR1 is SGHNT and CDR2 is YYREEE in the germline V gene (reference sequence). The CDR3 coding sequence is TGTGCCAGCAGCTTGGGTCGCAGTGAAGCTTTCTTT. Translation: CASSLGRSEAFF. The complete variable domain, with remaining parts taken from reference TRBV5-4 and TRBJ1-1, reads ETGVTQSPTHLIKTRGQQVTLRCSSQSGHNTVSWYQQALGQGPQFIFQYYREEENGRGNFPPRFSGLQFPNYSSELNVNALELDDSALYLCASSLGRSEAFFGQGTRLTVV.

This clone was recorded only once. The V and J genes are TRBV5-1 and TRBJ2-7, with D possibly matching TRBD2 (7 bases). This CDR3 has 16 amino acids. Germline V gene lookup returns CDR1 SGHRS and CDR2 YFSETQ. Deletions cut 0 bases from V and 2 bases from J, with 15 bases between. Here the CDR3 DNA reads TGCGCCAGCAGCTTGGTCGGGGGGCTGAGGCCCTACGAGCAGTACTTC. This sequence encodes CASSLVGGLRPYEQYF.

The V and J genes are TRBV6-5 and TRBJ1-1; possibly TRBD1 for D (6 bases). The CDR3 runs 14 residues. The ends were cut back, 6 bases at V and 6 bases at J, with 17 bases in the middle. The germline V gene encodes CDR1 MNHEY and CDR2 SVGAGI. The CDR3 protein is CASRIGGGQAEAFF. DNA for the CDR3: TGTGCCAGCAGAATAGGGGGGGGGCAGGCTGAAGCTTTCTTT.

V gene TRBV12-3 or TRBV12-4 combines with J gene TRBJ1-5; D is possibly TRBD1 (6 bases). The CDR3 loop spans 13 amino acids. Trimming cost V 2 bases and J 7 bases, with 9 bases left between them. The CDR3 reads CASSLTGLQPQHF. CDR3 nucleotide sequence: TGTGCCAGCAGTTTAACAGGGTTACAGCCCCAGCATTTT.

The genes are TRBV9 and TRBJ2-1; 10 nucleotides match TRBD2. CDR3 size: 16 residues. With V trimmed by 2 bases and J by 5 bases, 7 bases remained unmatched. In germline, CDR1 is SGDLS, CDR2 YYNGEE. CDR3 loop: CASSVGTSELNNEQFF. In nucleotides, the CDR3 is TGTGCCAGCAGCGTGGGGACTAGCGAACTAAACAATGAGCAGTTCTTC.

The V call is TRBV9, the J call TRBJ2-3; no reliable D call. The V end was cut by 0 bases, the J end by 4 bases, with 6 bases between. The CDR3 has 13 residues. CDR1 is SGDLS and CDR2 is YYNGEE in the germline V gene. CDR3 sequence: CASSVGVPDTQYF. CDR3 bases: TGTGCCAGCAGCGTAGGTGTGCCAGATACGCAGTATTTT.

The chain uses TRBV7-8 and TRBJ1-4; TRBD1 matches at 9 bases. Germline CDR1 SGHVS, CDR2 FQNEAQ. Trimming removed 2 bases from V and 8 bases from J; junction bases left unmatched: 6. This CDR3 has 15 residues. The CDR3 region is CASSLSTGGKEKLFF. The CDR3 region has the DNA TGTGCCAGCAGCTTATCGACAGGGGGTAAAGAAAAACTGTTTTTT. Combining the CDR3 with reference TRBV7-8 and TRBJ1-4 gives the whole variable domain GAGVSQSPRYKVAKRGQDVALRCDPISGHVSLFWYQQALGQGPEFLTYFQNEAQLDKSGLPSDRFFAERPEGSVSTLKIQRTQQEDSAVYLCASSLSTGGKEKLFFGSGTQLSVL.

Notes on this clone: At the DNA level, this CDR3 is encoded by other sequences in the same sample as well. The V and J genes are TRBV9 and TRBJ2-7, with TRBD1 matching over 9 bases. CDR1 is SGDLS, CDR2 YYNGEE, per germline. The CDR3 is 17 residues long. The J segment lost 7 bases and the V segment lost 0 bases, leaving 14 bases of the junction unmatched. As DNA, the CDR3 is TGTGCCAGCAGCGTAGATGGGACAGGGCTTCTAGGAGGAGAGCAGTACTTC. Translating gives CASSVDGTGLLGGEQYF.

The V call is TRBV7-2, the J call TRBJ1-2, with TRBD1 matching 7 bases. With 4 bases clipped from V and 2 bases from J, the junction kept 1 base outside the gene matches. CDR1 is SGHTA and CDR2 is FQGNSA in the germline V gene. This CDR3 is 13 amino acids long. The CDR3 DNA reads as TGTGCCAGCAGCTCGACAGGGAACTATGGCTACACCTTC. It encodes CASSSTGNYGYTF.

The gene calls are TRBV6-5 and TRBJ2-3; 12 bases map to TRBD2. CDR3 length: 15 residues. The V gene's germline CDR1 is MNHEY and CDR2 SVGAGI. Trimming cost V 9 bases and J 5 bases; bases outside gene matches: 9. The CDR3 DNA is TGTGCCAGTGTTATAAGACTAGCGGGAGTAGATACGCAGTATTTT. This translates into CASVIRLAGVDTQYF.

V is TRBV9 and J is TRBJ1-2; D is ambiguous. Germline V lookup: CDR1 SGDLS, CDR2 YYNGEE. This CDR3 region has 12 residues. V dropped 0 bases and J dropped 7 bases, with 7 bases sitting between them. The CDR3 protein is CASSVGNVGYTF. The CDR3 DNA sequence: TGTGCCAGCAGCGTAGGTAACGTTGGCTACACCTTC.

The chain links TRBV9 to TRBJ2-6; 8 nucleotides match TRBD1. The germline CDR1 and CDR2 sequences are SGDLS and YYNGEE. Trimming at V came to 4 bases and at J to 1 base, leaving 10 bases not matched to a gene. The CDR3 runs 18 residues. DNA of the CDR3: TGTGCCAGCAGCATCCGACAGGGGAGAGATTCTGGGGCCAACGTCCTGACTTTC. This codes for CASSIRQGRDSGANVLTF.